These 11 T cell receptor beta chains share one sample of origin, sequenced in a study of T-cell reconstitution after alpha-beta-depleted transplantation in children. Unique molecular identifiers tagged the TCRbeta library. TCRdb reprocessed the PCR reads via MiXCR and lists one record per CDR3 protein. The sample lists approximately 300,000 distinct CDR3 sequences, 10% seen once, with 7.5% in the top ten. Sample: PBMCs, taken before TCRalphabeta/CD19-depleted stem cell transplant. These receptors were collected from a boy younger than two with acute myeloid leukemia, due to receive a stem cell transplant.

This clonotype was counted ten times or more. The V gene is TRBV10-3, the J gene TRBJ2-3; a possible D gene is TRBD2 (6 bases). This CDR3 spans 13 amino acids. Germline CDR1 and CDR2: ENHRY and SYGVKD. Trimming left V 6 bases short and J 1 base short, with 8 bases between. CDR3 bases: TGTGCCATCAGCAGGGAGGGCACAGATACGCAGTATTTT. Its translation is CAISREGTDTQYF.

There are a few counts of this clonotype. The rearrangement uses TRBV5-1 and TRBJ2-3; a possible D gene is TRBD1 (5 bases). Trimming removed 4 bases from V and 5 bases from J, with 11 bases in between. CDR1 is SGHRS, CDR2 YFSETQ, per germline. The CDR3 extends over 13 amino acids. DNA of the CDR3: TGCGCCAGCAGCCTACAGGTTCAAGATACGCAGTATTTT. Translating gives CASSLQVQDTQYF. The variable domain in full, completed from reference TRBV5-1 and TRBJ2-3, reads KAGVTQTPRYLIKTRGQQVTLSCSPISGHRSVSWYQQTPGQGLQFLFEYFSETQRNKGNFPGRFSGRQFSNSRSEMNVSTLELGDSALYLCASSLQVQDTQYFGPGTRLTVL.

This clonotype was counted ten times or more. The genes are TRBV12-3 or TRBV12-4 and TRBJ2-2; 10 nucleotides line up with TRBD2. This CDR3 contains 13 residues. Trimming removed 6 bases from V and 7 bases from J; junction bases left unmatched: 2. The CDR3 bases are TGTGCCAGCAGGGGGACTAGCGACGGGGAGCTGTTTTTT. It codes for CASRGTSDGELFF.

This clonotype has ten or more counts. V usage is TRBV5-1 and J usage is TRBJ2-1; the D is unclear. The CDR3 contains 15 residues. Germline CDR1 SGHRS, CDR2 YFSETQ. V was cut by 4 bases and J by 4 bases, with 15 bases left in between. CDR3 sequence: CASSPPGFSYNEQFF. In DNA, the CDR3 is TGCGCCAGCAGCCCCCCTGGGTTCTCGTACAATGAGCAGTTCTTC.

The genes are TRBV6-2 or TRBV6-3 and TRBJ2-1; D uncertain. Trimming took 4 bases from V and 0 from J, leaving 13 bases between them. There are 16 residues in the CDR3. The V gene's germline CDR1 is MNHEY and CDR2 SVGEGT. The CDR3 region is CASSSPTGNSYNEQFF. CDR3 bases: TGTGCCAGCAGTTCGCCCACTGGGAACTCCTACAATGAGCAGTTCTTC.

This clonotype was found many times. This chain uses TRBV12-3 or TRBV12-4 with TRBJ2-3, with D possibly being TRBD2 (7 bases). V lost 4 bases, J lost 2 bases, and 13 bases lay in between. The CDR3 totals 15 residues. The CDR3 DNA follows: TGTGCCAGCAGTTGGGGGGGGGCCCCCACAGATACGCAGTATTTT. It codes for CASSWGGAPTDTQYF.

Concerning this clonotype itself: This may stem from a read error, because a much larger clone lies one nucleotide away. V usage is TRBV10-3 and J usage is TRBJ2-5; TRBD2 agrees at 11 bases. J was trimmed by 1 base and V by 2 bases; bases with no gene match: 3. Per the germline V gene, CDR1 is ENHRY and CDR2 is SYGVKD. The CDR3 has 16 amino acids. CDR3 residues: CAISELAGGLQETQYF. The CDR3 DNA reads TGTGCCATCAGTGAGCTAGCGGGGGGCCTCCAAGAGACCCAGTACTTC.

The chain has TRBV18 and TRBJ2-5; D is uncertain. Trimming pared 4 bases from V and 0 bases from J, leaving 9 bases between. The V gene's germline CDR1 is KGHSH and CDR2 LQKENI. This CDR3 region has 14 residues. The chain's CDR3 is CASSLTQNQETQYF. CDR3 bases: TGTGCCAGCTCACTCACCCAAAACCAAGAGACCCAGTACTTC.

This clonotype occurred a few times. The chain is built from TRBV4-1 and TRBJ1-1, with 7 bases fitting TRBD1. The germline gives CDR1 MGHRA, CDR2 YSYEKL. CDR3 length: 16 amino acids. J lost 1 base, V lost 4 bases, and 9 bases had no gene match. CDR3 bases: TGCGCCAGCAGCCCCAATACTGGGACAGCGAACACTGAAGCTTTCTTT. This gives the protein CASSPNTGTANTEAFF.

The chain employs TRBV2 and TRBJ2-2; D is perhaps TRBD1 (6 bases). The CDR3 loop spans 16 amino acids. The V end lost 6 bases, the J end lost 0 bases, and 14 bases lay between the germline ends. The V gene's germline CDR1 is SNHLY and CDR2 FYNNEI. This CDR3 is CASRYLGTTNTGELFF. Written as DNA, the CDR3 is TGTGCCAGCAGATACTTAGGGACAACGAACACCGGGGAGCTGTTTTTT.

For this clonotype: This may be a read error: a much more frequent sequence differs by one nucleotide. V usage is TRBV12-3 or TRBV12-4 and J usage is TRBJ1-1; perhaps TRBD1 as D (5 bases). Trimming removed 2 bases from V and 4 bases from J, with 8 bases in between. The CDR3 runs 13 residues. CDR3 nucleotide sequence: TGTGCCAGCAGTTTAAGGGGTTGCACTGAAGCTTTCTTT. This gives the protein CASSLRGCTEAFF.